These T cell receptor beta chains were read from a single sample in a study of CD8+ T cells in alopecia areata. TCRdb's copy holds only in-frame clones and misses some; the assay was immunoSEQ multiplex PCR. The table lists 130,000 to 150,000 clones, 40% to 55% of them singletons, with about 1% in the top ten. Specimen: CD4+ T cells sorted from blood, collected at week 0. The receptors shown here come from a human donor with alopecia areata. The CDR3 runs from the conserved cysteine through the conserved F or W. Each record gives: CDR3 length, D gene, J gene, V gene, clone size, CDR3 protein, CDR3 DNA. D genes are given only for firm matches. Clone sizes are given selectively: once, few, many, or a class where the clone is expanded.

CDR3 length: 14
D gene: NA
J gene: TRBJ1-4
V gene: TRBV29-1
clone size: NA
CDR3 protein: CSVSVGGSLEKLFF
CDR3 DNA: TGCAGCGTTTCCGTGGGCGGCTCATTAGAAAAACTGTTTTTT

CDR3 length: 16
D gene: NA
J gene: TRBJ2-5
V gene: TRBV29-1
clone size: NA
CDR3 protein: CSARGPRVILWETQYF
CDR3 DNA: TGCAGCGCCCGAGGGCCGAGGGTCATACTCTGGGAGACCCAGTACTTC

CDR3 length: 15
D gene: TRBD1
J gene: TRBJ1-5
V gene: TRBV30
clone size: NA
CDR3 protein: CAWSQDRGLNQPQHF
CDR3 DNA: TGTGCCTGGAGTCAGGACAGGGGGCTTAATCAGCCCCAGCATTTT

CDR3 length: 12
D gene: NA
J gene: TRBJ1-5
V gene: TRBV27
clone size: few
CDR3 protein: CASSRSNQPQHF
CDR3 DNA: TGTGCCAGCAGCCGTAGCAATCAGCCCCAGCATTTT

CDR3 length: 13
D gene: NA
J gene: TRBJ1-4
V gene: TRBV6-5
clone size: few
CDR3 protein: CASRRSGREKLFF
CDR3 DNA: TGTGCCAGCAGACGTTCGGGTCGGGAAAAACTGTTTTTT

CDR3 length: 14
D gene: TRBD1
J gene: TRBJ2-2
V gene: TRBV6-1
clone size: NA
CDR3 protein: CASNMKGASGELFF
CDR3 DNA: TGTGCCAGCAACATGAAGGGGGCGTCCGGGGAGCTGTTTTTT

CDR3 length: 14
D gene: TRBD1
J gene: TRBJ1-4
V gene: TRBV6-6
clone size: few
CDR3 protein: CASSYIGTAQKLFF
CDR3 DNA: TGTGCCAGCAGTTACATCGGGACAGCCCAAAAACTGTTTTTT

CDR3 length: 18
D gene: TRBD2
J gene: TRBJ2-2
V gene: TRBV7-9
clone size: few
CDR3 protein: CASSLGSGGSSNTGELFF
CDR3 DNA: TGTGCCAGCAGCCTAGGATCTGGCGGGAGCTCGAACACCGGGGAGCTGTTTTTT

CDR3 length: 14
D gene: TRBD2
J gene: TRBJ2-7
V gene: TRBV27
clone size: NA
CDR3 protein: CASSLTSGAYEQYF
CDR3 DNA: TGTGCCAGCAGTTTAACTAGCGGGGCCTACGAGCAGTACTTC

CDR3 length: 13
D gene: NA
J gene: TRBJ2-7
V gene: TRBV5-1
clone size: NA
CDR3 protein: CASTSENESEQYF
CDR3 DNA: TGCGCCAGCACCTCCGAAAACGAGAGCGAGCAGTACTTC

CDR3 length: 14
D gene: NA
J gene: TRBJ2-5
V gene: TRBV5-5
clone size: few
CDR3 protein: CASSFRRLQETQYF
CDR3 DNA: TGTGCCAGCAGCTTCAGAAGACTCCAAGAGACCCAGTACTTC

CDR3 length: 14
D gene: TRBD2
J gene: TRBJ2-5
V gene: TRBV6-1
clone size: NA
CDR3 protein: CASIRTSAQETQYF
CDR3 DNA: TGTGCCAGCATTCGGACTAGCGCCCAAGAGACCCAGTACTTC